This T cell receptor (beta chain) was profiled in a study of blood T cell repertoires in COVID-19. Study in general: Sample material is recorded as cDNA or gDNA derived from T cells, B-cell-depleted T cells, or PBMCs.

Authors' data handling: From reference gene primer amplification, estimates of nucleated cell counts were derived. Here immunoSEQ multiplex PCR was the method, and the copy in TCRdb shows in-frame clones only, minus some. The V and J calls and the clone size are those of that table, but D and trimming were determined from the DNA. Among under 200,000 clones listed, approximately 84% were seen once. CDR3 length equals 15 residues. Looked up from germline, CDR1 is MDHEN and CDR2 is SYDVKM. V was clipped by 4 bases and J by 4 bases; unmatched bases: 5. There are a few counts of this clone. The J gene is TRBJ1-5, the V gene TRBV28; the match to TRBD1 covers 9 bases. The TCR was taken from a man between 18 and 29 years old with active or convalescent COVID-19. Source material: peripheral blood. The chain's CDR3 is CASSSTGTGNQPQHF. The DNA for the CDR3 is TGTGCCAGCAGTTCCACCGGGACAGGGAATCAGCCCCAGCATTTT.